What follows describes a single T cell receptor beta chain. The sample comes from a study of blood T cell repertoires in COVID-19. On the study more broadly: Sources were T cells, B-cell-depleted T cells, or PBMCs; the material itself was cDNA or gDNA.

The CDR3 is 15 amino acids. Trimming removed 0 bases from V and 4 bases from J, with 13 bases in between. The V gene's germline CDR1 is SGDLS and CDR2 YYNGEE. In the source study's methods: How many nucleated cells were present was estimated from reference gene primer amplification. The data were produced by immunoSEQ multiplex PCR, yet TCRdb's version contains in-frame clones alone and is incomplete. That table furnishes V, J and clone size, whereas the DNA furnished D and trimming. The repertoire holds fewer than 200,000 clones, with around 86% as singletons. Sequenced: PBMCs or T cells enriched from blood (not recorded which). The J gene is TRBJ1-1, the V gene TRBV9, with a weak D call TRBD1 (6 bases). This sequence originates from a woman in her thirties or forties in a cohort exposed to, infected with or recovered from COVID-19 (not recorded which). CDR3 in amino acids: CASSVGNRVGTEAFF. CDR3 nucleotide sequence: TGTGCCAGCAGCGTAGGGAACAGGGTAGGCACTGAAGCTTTCTTT.